The 2 T cell receptor beta chains in this list originate from one sample, sequenced in a study of shared clonotypes between healthy human individuals. Cells designated naive CD8 were CD45RO-negative and were positively selected for CCR7, with terminally differentiated effector memory CD45RA+ cells excluded. Assay: immunoSEQ multiplex PCR; the TCRdb copy retains only in-frame clones and omits some. Of fewer than 800,000 clones in the sample, 92% were seen once. Sequencing was performed on naive CD8+ T cells sorted from blood. These receptors all stem from a man aged 25 to 40 in good health.

V is TRBV5-6 and J is TRBJ1-1; possibly TRBD1 for D (6 bases). CDR1 is SGHDT and CDR2 is YYEEEE in the germline V gene. The V gene lost 4 bases and the J gene lost 7 bases, with 11 bases spanning the gap. There are 12 residues in the CDR3. CDR3 sequence reads: CASSPGQSEAFF. The CDR3 DNA reads TGTGCCAGCAGCCCGGGACAAAGTGAAGCTTTCTTT.

The chain is built from TRBV11-2 and TRBJ1-1; D is uncertain. The CDR3 extends over 15 amino acids. V lost 0 bases and J lost 0, with 8 bases in between. Germline CDR1 reads SGHAT; CDR2 reads FQNNGV. CDR3 residues: CASSLEAAMNTEAFF. The CDR3 nucleotides are TGTGCCAGCAGCTTAGAGGCAGCTATGAACACTGAAGCTTTCTTT.